Here is one T cell receptor (beta chain) with its context. What it binds is not known. The V and J ends lost 5 bases and 7 bases respectively, with 14 bases between them. The germline V gene encodes CDR1 WNHNN and CDR2 SYGVQD (reference sequence). CDR3 size: 13 residues. Generated by immunoSEQ multiplex PCR, the TCRdb table keeps only in-frame clones and is missing some. The sample includes about 160,000 clones, approximately 94% seen only once; the top ten take under 6%. This sample stems from a study of T cell responses to AZD1222 COVID-19 vaccine. Broader study findings: Distributed over spike, vaccine-associated CD4 TCRs predominated at 160-218 and 743-854. Among AZD1222 vaccinees, only 5 to 7 were seropositive at baseline.

The specimen was peripheral blood, collected 28 days after the second AZD1222 dose. The genes are TRBV10-1 and TRBJ1-1, with D perhaps TRBD1 (6 bases). The source of this sequence is an adult who received the AZD1222 COVID-19 vaccine. CDR3 residues: CASSTGMSGEAFF. The CDR3 DNA follows: TGCGCCAGCAGTACAGGGATGTCTGGTGAAGCTTTCTTT.